The 19 T cell receptor beta chains reported below all come from one sample, sequenced in a study of cytomegalovirus exposure and HLA in healthy donors. Primers included in the PCR were 60 Vbeta and 13 Jbeta primers. Libraries were prepared by immunoSEQ multiplex PCR; TCRdb keeps only in-frame clonotypes and omits some of them. The sample shows approximately 140,000 clones, over 60% of them seen only once. The specimen was PBMCs. Receptors were obtained from a human donor in good health.

The chain links TRBV28 to TRBJ1-1; D is unresolved. The V and J ends lost 7 bases and 1 base respectively, with 7 bases between them. Germline-derived CDR1 and CDR2 are MDHEN and SYDVKM. CDR3 length: 12 residues. The CDR3 is CASNEENTEAFF. CDR3 in DNA: TGTGCCAGCAACGAGGAGAACACTGAAGCTTTCTTT.

This chain links TRBV4-2 with TRBJ2-7; a possible D gene is TRBD1 (9 bases). Germline CDR1 reads LGHNA; CDR2 reads YNFKEQ. This CDR3 spans 16 amino acids. V lost 4 bases and J 7 bases, leaving 23 bases between the germline ends. The CDR3 is CASSPRTGDGRAEQYF. The CDR3 DNA is TGTGCCAGCAGCCCGAGGACAGGGGACGGGAGGGCTGAGCAGTACTTC.

This chain joins TRBV5-1 and TRBJ2-3, with 10 bases matching TRBD2. This CDR3 contains 15 residues. With V trimmed by 5 bases and J by 2 bases, 5 bases remained unmatched. Per germline, CDR1 SGHRS and CDR2 YFSETQ. CDR3 sequence (DNA): TGCGCCAGCAGGGGTAGCGGGGGGATCACAGATACGCAGTATTTT. Its translation: CASRGSGGITDTQYF.

The chain joins TRBV12-5 to TRBJ1-1; TRBD1 matches 8 bases. Germline CDR1 reads LGHNT; CDR2 reads FRNRAP. This CDR3 is built from 19 residues. The trim removed 2 bases at V and 4 bases at J, leaving 18 bases unmatched. As DNA, the CDR3 is TGTGCTAGTGGTTTGTCTTTTCAACCCAAGGACAGGGTTGGCACTGAAGCTTTCTTT. Translated: CASGLSFQPKDRVGTEAFF.

V gene TRBV6-6 combines with J gene TRBJ2-7, with 7 bases fitting TRBD2. The CDR3 sequence is 13 residues long. V lost 6 bases to trimming and J lost 7 bases; unmatched junction nucleotides: 9. Looked up from germline, CDR1 is MNHNY and CDR2 is SVGAGI (reference sequence). This CDR3 reads CASSAPARGEQYF. For the CDR3, the DNA is TGTGCCAGCAGCGCCCCCGCGCGGGGGGAGCAGTACTTC.

This clone occurred once. V gene TRBV27 combines with J gene TRBJ1-3, with D perhaps TRBD1 (6 bases). This CDR3 comprises 20 residues. The germline V gene has CDR1 MNHEY and CDR2 SMNVEV (reference sequence). V lost 3 bases, J lost 4 bases, and 28 bases lay in between. CDR3 nucleotide sequence: TGTGCCAGCAGTTTGGAATTTGTGGTTTTCGACAGGCTAACCGGAAACACCATATATTTT. Translating gives CASSLEFVVFDRLTGNTIYF.

The V gene is TRBV6-5, the J gene TRBJ1-5; 9 bases are shared with TRBD1. Germline CDR1 MNHEY, CDR2 SVGAGI. The ends lost 6 bases at V and 4 bases at J; junction bases unmatched: 4. The CDR3 has 14 amino acids. The DNA for the CDR3 is TGTGCCAGCAGGGGGACAGGGCAGAATCAGCCCCAGCATTTT. It specifies CASRGTGQNQPQHF.

This chain connects TRBV5-1 to TRBJ2-2; maybe TRBD1 (7 bases). V was clipped by 0 bases and J by 5 bases, with 11 bases between them. Germline V gives CDR1 SGHRS, CDR2 YFSETQ. The CDR3 extends over 15 amino acids. In DNA form, the CDR3 reads TGCGCCAGCAGCTTGGACAGGGGAGGAACCGGGGAGCTGTTTTTT. Protein: CASSLDRGGTGELFF.

The rearrangement joins TRBV29-1 to TRBJ2-4; tentatively, D is TRBD1 (6 bases). Germline values: CDR1 SQVTM, CDR2 ANQGSEA. V was cut by 4 bases and J by 0 bases, with 13 bases left in between. This CDR3 is 15 amino acids long. CDR3 amino acids: CSVVGTHLAKNIQYF. CDR3 nucleotides: TGCAGCGTTGTGGGGACACACCTAGCCAAAAACATTCAGTACTTC.

V and J are TRBV4-3 and TRBJ2-2; 9 bases are shared with TRBD1. J lost 3 bases, V lost 3 bases, and 5 bases had no gene match. CDR1 LGHNA and CDR2 YSLEER come from the germline V gene. This CDR3 spans 16 amino acids. The CDR3 region is CASSHEGQGYTGELFF. DNA of the CDR3: TGCGCCAGCAGCCATGAGGGACAGGGTTACACCGGGGAGCTGTTTTTT.

The chain's CDR3 is CASSLVRGQNSPLHF. DNA of the CDR3: TGTGCCAGCAGCTTAGTGAGGGGGCAGAATTCACCCCTCCACTTT. V is TRBV7-9 and J is TRBJ1-6; 7 nucleotides line up with TRBD1. Per the germline V gene, CDR1 is SEHNR and CDR2 is FQNEAQ (reference sequence). The CDR3 runs 15 residues. J was trimmed by 7 bases and V by 1 base; bases with no gene match: 4.

In its sample, this clone was seen a few times. The same CDR3 is also encoded by other DNA sequences in this sample. This sequence joins TRBV19 and TRBJ1-1; the D gene is possibly TRBD1 (6 bases). The CDR3 is made up of 11 amino acids. Trimming cost V 7 bases and J 7 bases, with 10 bases left between them. Germline V gene sequence: CDR1 LNHDA, CDR2 SQIVND (reference sequence). The DNA of the CDR3 is TGTGCCAGTAAGGGGGGGGATGAAGCTTTCTTT. Translated, it gives CASKGGDEAFF.

This clone was seen only a few times. V is TRBV19 and J is TRBJ2-3; 10 bases agree with TRBD1. J gave up 6 bases and V 5 bases, and 5 bases lay outside the gene matches. This CDR3 is built from 14 residues. Germline V gene sequence: CDR1 LNHDA, CDR2 SQIVND (reference sequence). This chain's CDR3 is CASSRQGAGDTQYF. The CDR3 DNA follows: TGTGCCAGTAGTCGACAGGGGGCAGGGGATACGCAGTATTTT.

The V gene is TRBV30, the J gene TRBJ1-3; D not resolved. Deletions cut 5 bases from V and 11 bases from J, with 10 bases between. The CDR3 length is 10 residues. The germline gives CDR1 GTSNPN, CDR2 SVGIG (reference sequence). DNA of the CDR3: TGTGCCTGGGGAAGAGAGGCCATATATTTT. This sequence encodes CAWGREAIYF.

This chain links TRBV9 with TRBJ1-1; 7 nucleotides line up with TRBD1. CDR3 size: 12 residues. Germline CDR1 reads SGDLS; CDR2 reads YYNGEE. Trimming took 3 bases from V and 4 from J; bases not matched to a gene: 0. CDR3 residues: CASSAGGTEAFF. CDR3 DNA: TGTGCCAGCAGCGCAGGGGGCACTGAAGCTTTCTTT.

This chain links TRBV7-6 with TRBJ1-2; D is undetermined. CDR3 length: 14 residues. The germline CDR1 and CDR2 sequences are SGHVS and FNYEAQ. Trimming stripped 2 bases from V and 3 bases from J, with 10 bases between. The chain's CDR3 is CASSLSGGDYGYTF. Written as DNA, the CDR3 is TGTGCCAGCAGCTTATCGGGAGGAGACTATGGCTACACCTTC.

In DNA form, the CDR3 reads TGTGCCAGCAGCGACCAGGGGGCAGGGTGGACTGAAGCTTTCTTT. Translated: CASSDQGAGWTEAFF. The gene calls are TRBV7-3 and TRBJ1-1; 8 bases align to TRBD1. Trimming cost V 5 bases and J 5 bases; bases outside gene matches: 10. The germline CDR1 and CDR2 sequences are SGHTA and FQGTGA. The CDR3 covers 15 residues.

The V gene is TRBV5-5, the J gene TRBJ2-7; TRBD2 might be the D (5 bases). V gave up 0 bases and J gave up 7 bases, with 14 bases separating them. The CDR3 sequence is 14 residues long. Germline values: CDR1 SGHKS, CDR2 YYEKEE (reference sequence). The CDR3 loop is CASSLVGATGEQYF. CDR3 nucleotide sequence: TGTGCCAGCAGCTTGGTAGGAGCTACGGGGGAGCAGTACTTC.

Note on this clone: Mismatch with germline at one junction end may stem from a read error. The V call is TRBV7-9, the J call TRBJ2-7; 8 nucleotides align to TRBD1. There are 13 residues in the CDR3. Per germline, CDR1 SEHNR and CDR2 FQNEAQ (reference sequence). CDR3: CSSSFLGQGEQYF. The CDR3 DNA reads TGTTCCAGCAGCTTCCTCGGACAGGGCGAGCAGTACTTC.